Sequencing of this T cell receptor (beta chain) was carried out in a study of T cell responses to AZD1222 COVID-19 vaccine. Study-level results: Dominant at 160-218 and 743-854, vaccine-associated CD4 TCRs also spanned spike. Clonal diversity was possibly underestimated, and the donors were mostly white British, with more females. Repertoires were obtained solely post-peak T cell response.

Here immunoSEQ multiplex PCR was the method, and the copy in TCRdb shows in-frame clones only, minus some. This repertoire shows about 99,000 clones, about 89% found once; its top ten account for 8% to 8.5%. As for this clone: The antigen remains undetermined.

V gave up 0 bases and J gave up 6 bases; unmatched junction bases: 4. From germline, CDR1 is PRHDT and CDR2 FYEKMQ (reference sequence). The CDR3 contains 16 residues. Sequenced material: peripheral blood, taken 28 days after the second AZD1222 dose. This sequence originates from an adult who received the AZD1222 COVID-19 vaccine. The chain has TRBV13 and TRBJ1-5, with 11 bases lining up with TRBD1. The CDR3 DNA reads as TGTGCCAGCAGCTTAGGCCGGGACAGGGGGGGTCAGCCCCAGCATTTT. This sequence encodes CASSLGRDRGGQPQHF. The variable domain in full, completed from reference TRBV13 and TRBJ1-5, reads AAGVIQSPRHLIKEKRETATLKCYPIPRHDTVYWYQQGPGQDPQFLISFYEKMQSDKGSIPDRFSAQQFSDYHSELNMSSLELGDSALYFCASSLGRDRGGQPQHFGDGTRLSIL.